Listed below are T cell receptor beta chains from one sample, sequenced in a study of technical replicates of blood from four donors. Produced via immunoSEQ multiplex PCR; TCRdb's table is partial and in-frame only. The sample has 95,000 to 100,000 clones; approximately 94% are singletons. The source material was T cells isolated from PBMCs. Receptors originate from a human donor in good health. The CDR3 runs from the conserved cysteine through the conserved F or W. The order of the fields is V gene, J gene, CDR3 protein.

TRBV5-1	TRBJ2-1	CASSVTTYNEQFF
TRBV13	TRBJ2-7	CASSLQGGDYEQYF
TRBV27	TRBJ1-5	CASSQGARQPQHF
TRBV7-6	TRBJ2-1	CASSQSTSGGLGQFF
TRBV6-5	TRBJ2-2	CASIKDRVTPGELFF
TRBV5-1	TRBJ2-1	CASSQRGGGNEQFF
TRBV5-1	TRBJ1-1	CASSLSGTTNTEAFF
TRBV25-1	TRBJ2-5	CASSTQETQYF
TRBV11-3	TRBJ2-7	CASSVGQALEQYF
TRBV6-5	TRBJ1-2	CASSSSDSYLRGYTF
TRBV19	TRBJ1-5	CASTKSRGQPQHF
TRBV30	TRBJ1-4	CAFIVGAFREKLFF
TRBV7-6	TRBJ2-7	CASSSSGSYEQYF
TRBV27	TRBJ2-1	CASSLSTYNEQFF
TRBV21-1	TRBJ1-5	CASSRRQGCNQPQHF
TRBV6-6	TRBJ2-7	CASSYSSQGWNEQYF
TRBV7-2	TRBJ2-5	CASSYRTSGGVETQYF
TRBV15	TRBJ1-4	CATSRVIGTGGMDEKLFF
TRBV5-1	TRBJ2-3	CASSSERGRADTQYF
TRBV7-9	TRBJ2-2	CASSRSGGPDTGELFF
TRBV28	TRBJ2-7	CASSLSLRRVDEQYF
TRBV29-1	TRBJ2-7	CSVGDRVNEQYF
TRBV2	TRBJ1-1	CASSGTAGTEAFF
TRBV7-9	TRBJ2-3	CASSLTGAADTQYF
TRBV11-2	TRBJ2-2	CASSPRGREGTGELFF
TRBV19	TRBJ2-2	CASTHPVRGAGELFF
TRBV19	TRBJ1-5	CASSIEGRRQPQHF
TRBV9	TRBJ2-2	CASSTTGRDTGELFF
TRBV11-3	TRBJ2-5	CASSSNWVDRDQETQYF
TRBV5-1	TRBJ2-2	CASSSDRGGPGELFF
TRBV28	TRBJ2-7	CASSLSLASKERVLGYEQYF
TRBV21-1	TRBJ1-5	CASSINRECHQPQHF
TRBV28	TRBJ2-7	CATSNRYEQYF
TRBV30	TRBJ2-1	CAWHLGGGWDNEQFF
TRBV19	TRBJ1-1	CASSMRMGTEAFF
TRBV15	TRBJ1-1	CATSSFWGRDTEAFF
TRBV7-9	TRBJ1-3	CASSFSGADTIYF
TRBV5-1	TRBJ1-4	CASSLVPGDNEKLFF
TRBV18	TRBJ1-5	CASSPEGASQPQHF
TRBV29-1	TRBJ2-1	CSVYRAGANYNEQFF
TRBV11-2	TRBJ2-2	CASSLLIDRGTGELFF
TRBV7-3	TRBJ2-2	CASSPNPNGNTGELFF
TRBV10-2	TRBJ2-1	CASKSGGGNEQFF
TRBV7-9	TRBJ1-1	CASSKSTGAEAFF
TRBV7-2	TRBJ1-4	CASSLEAGTNEKLFF
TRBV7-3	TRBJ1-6	CASSQGVGGYSPLHF
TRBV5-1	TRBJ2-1	CASGHNSGSSYNEQFF
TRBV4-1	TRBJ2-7	CASSRQYTGLLLYEQYF
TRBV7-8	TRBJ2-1	CASTLGASRHNEQFF
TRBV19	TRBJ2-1	CASSLAGLPNEQFF
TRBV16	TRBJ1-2	CASSQLSRDGYTF
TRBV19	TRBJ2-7	CASSHRTGDEQYF
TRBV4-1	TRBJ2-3	CASSPVASGTYPDTQYF